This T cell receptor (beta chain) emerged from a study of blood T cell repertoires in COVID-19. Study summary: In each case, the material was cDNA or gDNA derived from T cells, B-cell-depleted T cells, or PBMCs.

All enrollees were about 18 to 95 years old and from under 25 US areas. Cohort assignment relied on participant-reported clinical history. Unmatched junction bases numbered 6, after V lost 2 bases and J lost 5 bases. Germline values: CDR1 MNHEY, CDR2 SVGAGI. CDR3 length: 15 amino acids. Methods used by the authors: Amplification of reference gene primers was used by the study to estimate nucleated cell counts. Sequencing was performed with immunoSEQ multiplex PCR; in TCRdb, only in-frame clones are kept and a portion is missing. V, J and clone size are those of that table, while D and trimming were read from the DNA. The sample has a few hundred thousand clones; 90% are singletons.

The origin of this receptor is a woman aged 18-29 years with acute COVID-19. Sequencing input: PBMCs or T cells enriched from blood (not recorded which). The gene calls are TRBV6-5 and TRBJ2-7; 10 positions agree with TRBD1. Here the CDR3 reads CASSYGTGVRDEQYF. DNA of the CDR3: TGTGCCAGCAGTTACGGGACAGGGGTCAGGGACGAGCAGTACTTC.